This TCR beta chain was identified in a study of T-cell memory formation after mild COVID-19. This clonotype was counted only a few times. The antigen remains undetermined. TCRdb re-analysed the 5' RACE reads in MiXCR, keeping a single row per CDR3 protein. This sample carries around 130,000 distinct CDR3 sequences, roughly 15% of them seen once, and the ten largest clones take around 13%. Study-wide points: The study found balanced CD4/CD8 in clones contracting day 15 to 85 and a CD4+ lean in later expanders.

V lost 6 bases and J lost 9, with 9 bases in between. Per the germline V gene, CDR1 is PRHDT and CDR2 is FYEKMQ (reference sequence). CDR3 length: 10 residues. This sequence joins TRBV13 and TRBJ2-7; D not certain. The TCR was taken from an adult woman who had mild COVID-19 (a few samples of this study predate the infection). Cell type and time point are not known. The sample comprised PBMCs or a T cell subset sorted from them (not recorded which). CDR3: CASSGPSQYF. The CDR3, as DNA: TGTGCCAGCAGTGGCCCGTCGCAGTACTTC.